This entry is about one TCR beta chain. Its antigen remains unidentified. The data derive from a study of T cell responses to AZD1222 COVID-19 vaccine. As for the study in general: It was second doses at about 4 or about 12 weeks that were pooled.

General study results and limits: White British ancestry dominated among donors, who included more females, and clonal diversity was possibly underestimated. Baseline serology detected seropositivity in only six AZD1222 recipients. Spike regions recognized by vaccine-associated CD4 TCRs spanned the protein, led by 160-218 and 743-854.

This CDR3 contains 12 residues. Trimming took off 8 bases at V and 3 bases at J, with 10 bases between the two ends. The germline V gene encodes CDR1 SNHLY and CDR2 FYNNEI. The assay was immunoSEQ multiplex PCR, and TCRdb's table has in-frame clones only and misses some. The sample consists of roughly 110,000 clones, about nine tenths of them appearing once. The sequencing used peripheral blood, collected on day 0 of AZD1222 vaccination. The receptor was isolated from an adult in good health. V and J are TRBV2 and TRBJ1-2; no clear D gene. CDR3 region: CASRGVDYGYTF. The DNA of the CDR3 is TGTGCCAGCCGCGGGGTCGACTATGGCTACACCTTC.